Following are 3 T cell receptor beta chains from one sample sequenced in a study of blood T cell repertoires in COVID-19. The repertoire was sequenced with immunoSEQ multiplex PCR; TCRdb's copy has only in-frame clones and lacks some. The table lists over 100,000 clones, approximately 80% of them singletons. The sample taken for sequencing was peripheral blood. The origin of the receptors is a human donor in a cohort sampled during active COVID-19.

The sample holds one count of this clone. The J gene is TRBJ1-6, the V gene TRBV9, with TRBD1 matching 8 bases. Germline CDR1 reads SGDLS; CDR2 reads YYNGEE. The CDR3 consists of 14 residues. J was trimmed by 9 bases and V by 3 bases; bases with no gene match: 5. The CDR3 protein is CASSGRQGSSPLHF. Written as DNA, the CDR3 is TGTGCCAGCAGCGGGAGACAGGGGAGTTCACCCCTCCACTTT.

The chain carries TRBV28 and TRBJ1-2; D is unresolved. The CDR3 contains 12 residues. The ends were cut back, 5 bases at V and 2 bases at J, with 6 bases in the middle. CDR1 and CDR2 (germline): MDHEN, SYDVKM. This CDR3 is CASSRGNYGYTF. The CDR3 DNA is TGTGCCAGCAGTCGAGGGAACTATGGCTACACCTTC.

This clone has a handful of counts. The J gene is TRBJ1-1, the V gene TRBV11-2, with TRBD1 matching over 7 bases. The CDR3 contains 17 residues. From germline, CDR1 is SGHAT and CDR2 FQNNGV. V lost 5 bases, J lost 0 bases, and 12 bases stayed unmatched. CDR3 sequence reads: CASSQPGQAYLNTEAFF. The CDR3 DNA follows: TGTGCCAGCAGCCAACCAGGACAGGCCTACTTGAACACTGAAGCTTTCTTT.